The source of this T cell receptor beta chain is a study of OX40 agonist ivuxolimab in advanced cancers. In the study overall: Administration of intravenous ivuxolimab to patients occurred every 2 weeks at 0.01 to 10 mg/kg. Those enrolled were about 80% male, with a mean age of 60 years and ages from about 20 to 79.

General observations from the study: In general, CD8+ T cells held more expanded clones than CD4+ did, on average.

The table came from immunoSEQ multiplex PCR; TCRdb's copy has only in-frame clones and leaves some out. The repertoire consists of about 33,000 clones, with 84% occurring once and the leading ten covering about 22%. This clone was observed a handful of times. As yet, its antigen is unknown. Germline CDR1 and CDR2: WSHSY and SAAADI. V was shortened by 4 bases and J by 3 bases, with 12 bases between the two germline ends. CDR3 size: 14 residues. The chain employs TRBV10-2 and TRBJ1-2; TRBD1 is a possible D gene (5 bases). This receptor was obtained from an adult with an advanced solid tumor such as melanoma, head and neck, liver or kidney cancer. The sequencing here drew on CD4+ or CD8+ T cells sorted from blood, taken in a trial of the OX40 agonist ivuxolimab. The chain's CDR3 is CASSGGDFYYGYTF. CDR3 in DNA: TGCGCCAGCAGTGGGGGGGACTTCTACTATGGCTACACCTTC.